The T cell receptor beta chain under discussion was sequenced for a study of T-cell reconstitution after alpha-beta-depleted transplantation in children (dated by TCRdb to the mid-2010s). For the study in its entirety: Using TCR repertoire profiling, the study followed T-cell immune reconstitution in a quantitative way in children after TCRalphabeta/CD19-depleted allogeneic hematopoietic cell transplantation. Study-wide findings and limitations: Over subsequent months, a decline in hyperexpanded clone frequencies was noted, and after one year, T-cell counts and TCRbeta diversity were mostly ascribed to newly produced T cells. Apparently early alphabetaT-cell count recovery about two months after transplant reportedly relied on only several hundred rapidly expanded clones derived from non-depleted graft cells. In some patients, the high TCRbeta diversity seen at day 60 was put down to recipient T cells and intrathymic progenitors that had survived conditioning.

This specimen's treatment or condition label, interpreted: allogeneic hematopoietic cell transplantation with graft depleted of TCRalphabeta T cells and CD19 B cells. TCRalphabeta/CD19-depleted allogeneic hematopoietic cell grafts were given to the transplant recipients, all of whom were children. The germline V gene yields SGHTA for CDR1 and FQGNSA for CDR2. The CDR3 contains 17 residues, cysteine and phenylalanine counted. Only the CDR3 part of the read is kept: 51 bases, read in frame from the first base. At the junction V is shortened by 5 bases and J by 3 bases; bases outside the gene matches: 12. This clonotype was seen ten or more times. It has no known antigen specificity. No clone much larger than this one lies a single base away; base qualities are absent. Libraries were built with PCR. Instrument on record: Illumina HiSeq 2500. TCR library preparation used molecular barcoding, with unique molecular identifiers applied to normalize quantification of the TCRbeta repertoire. Clones were called with MiXCR by TCRdb after fastp trimmed the public reads at Q25, and only in-frame beta chains were retained. Duplicate CDR3 protein sequences are folded into a single record with the most common DNA and genes. Present in this sample are around 700,000 distinct CDR3 sequences, 13% of which were seen just once. The ten largest clonotypes hold around 0.76% of the sample.

This TCR was sampled from a girl aged 2 to 10 with congenital amegakaryocytic thrombocytopenia, due to receive a stem cell transplant. The sample here was PBMCs, taken before TCRalphabeta/CD19-depleted stem cell transplant. The rearrangement combines TRBV7-2 with TRBJ2-5, and 10 bases in between align with TRBD2. The CDR3 region reads CASSPEIWTSGEETQYF. The bases read TGTGCCAGCAGCCCGGAGATATGGACTAGCGGAGAAGAGACCCAGTACTTC.